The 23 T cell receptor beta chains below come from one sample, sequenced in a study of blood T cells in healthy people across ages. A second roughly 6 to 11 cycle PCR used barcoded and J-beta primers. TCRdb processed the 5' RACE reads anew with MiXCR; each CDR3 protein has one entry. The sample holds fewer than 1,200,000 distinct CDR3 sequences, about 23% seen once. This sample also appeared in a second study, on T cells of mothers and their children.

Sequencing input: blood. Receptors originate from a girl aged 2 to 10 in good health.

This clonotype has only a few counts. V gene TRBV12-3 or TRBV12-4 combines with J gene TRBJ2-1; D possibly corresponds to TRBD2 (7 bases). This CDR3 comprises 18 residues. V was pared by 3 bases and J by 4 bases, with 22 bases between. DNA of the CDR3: TGTGCCAGCAGTTTTGGGGGCGGGGGCCTCCCTCATTACAATGAGCAGTTCTTC. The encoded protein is CASSFGGGGLPHYNEQFF.

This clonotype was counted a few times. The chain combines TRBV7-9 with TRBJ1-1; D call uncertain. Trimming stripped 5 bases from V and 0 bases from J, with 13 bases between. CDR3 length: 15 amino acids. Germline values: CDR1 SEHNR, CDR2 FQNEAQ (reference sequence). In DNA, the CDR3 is TGTGCCAGCAGCCACGGGAGTTGGATGAACACTGAAGCTTTCTTT. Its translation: CASSHGSWMNTEAFF.

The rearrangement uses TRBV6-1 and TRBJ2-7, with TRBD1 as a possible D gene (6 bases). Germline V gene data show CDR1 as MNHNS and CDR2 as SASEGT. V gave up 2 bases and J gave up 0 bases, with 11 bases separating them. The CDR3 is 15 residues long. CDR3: CASSESDRYSYEQYF. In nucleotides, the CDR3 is TGTGCCAGCAGTGAATCTGACAGGTACTCCTACGAGCAGTACTTC.

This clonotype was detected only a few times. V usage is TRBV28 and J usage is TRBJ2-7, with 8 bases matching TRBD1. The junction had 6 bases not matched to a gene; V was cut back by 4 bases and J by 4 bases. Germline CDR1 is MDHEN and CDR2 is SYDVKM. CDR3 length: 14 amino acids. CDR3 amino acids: CASSSEDREYEQYF. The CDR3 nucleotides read TGTGCCAGCAGTTCAGAGGACAGGGAATACGAGCAGTACTTC.

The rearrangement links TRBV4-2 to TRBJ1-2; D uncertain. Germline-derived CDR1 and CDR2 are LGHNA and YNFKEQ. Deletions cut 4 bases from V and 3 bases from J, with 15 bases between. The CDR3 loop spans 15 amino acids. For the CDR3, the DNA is TGTGCCAGCAGCCCAAGTGTGTCGGAATACTATGGCTACACCTTC. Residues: CASSPSVSEYYGYTF.

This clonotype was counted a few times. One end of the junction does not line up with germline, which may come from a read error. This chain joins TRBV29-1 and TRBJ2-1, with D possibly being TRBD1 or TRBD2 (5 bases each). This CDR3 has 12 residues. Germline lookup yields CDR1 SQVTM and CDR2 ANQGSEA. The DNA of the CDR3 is TGCAGCGTCAGGGACGGAAACAATGAGCAGTTCTTT. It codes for CSVRDGNNEQFF.

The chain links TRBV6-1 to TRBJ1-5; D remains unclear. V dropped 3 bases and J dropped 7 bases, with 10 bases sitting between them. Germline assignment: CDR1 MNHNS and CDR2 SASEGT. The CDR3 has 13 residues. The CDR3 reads CASSEGEIQPQHF. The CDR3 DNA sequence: TGTGCCAGCAGTGAGGGAGAGATCCAGCCCCAGCATTTT.

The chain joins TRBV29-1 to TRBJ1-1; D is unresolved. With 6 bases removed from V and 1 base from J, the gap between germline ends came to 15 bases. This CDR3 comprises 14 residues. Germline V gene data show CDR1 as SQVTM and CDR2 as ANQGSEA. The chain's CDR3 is CSVPMTLANTEAFF. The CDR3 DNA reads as TGCAGCGTCCCCATGACACTGGCGAACACTGAAGCTTTCTTT. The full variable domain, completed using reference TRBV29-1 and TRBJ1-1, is SAVISQKPSRDICQRGTSLTIQCQVDSQVTMMFWYRQQPGQSLTLIATANQGSEATYESGFVIDKFPISRPNLTFSTLTVSNMSPEDSSIYLCSVPMTLANTEAFFGQGTRLTVV.

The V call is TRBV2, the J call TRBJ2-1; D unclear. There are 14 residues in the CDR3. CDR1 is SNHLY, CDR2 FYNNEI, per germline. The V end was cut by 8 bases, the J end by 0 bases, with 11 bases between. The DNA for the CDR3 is TGTGCCAGCCGGGCAGAAAACTCCTACAATGAGCAGTTCTTC. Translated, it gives CASRAENSYNEQFF.

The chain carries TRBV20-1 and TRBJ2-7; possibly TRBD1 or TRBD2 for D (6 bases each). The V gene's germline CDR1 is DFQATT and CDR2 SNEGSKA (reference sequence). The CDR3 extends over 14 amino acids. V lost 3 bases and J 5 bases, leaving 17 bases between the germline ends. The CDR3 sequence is CSAREEGGPHEQYF. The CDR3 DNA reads TGCAGTGCTAGGGAGGAAGGGGGGCCTCACGAGCAGTACTTC.

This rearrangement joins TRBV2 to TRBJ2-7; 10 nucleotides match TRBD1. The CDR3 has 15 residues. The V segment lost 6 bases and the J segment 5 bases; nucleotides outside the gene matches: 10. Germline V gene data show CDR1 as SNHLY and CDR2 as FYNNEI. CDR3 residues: CASRGRDRGGHEQYF. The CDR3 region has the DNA TGTGCCAGCAGGGGCCGGGACAGGGGTGGCCACGAGCAGTACTTC.

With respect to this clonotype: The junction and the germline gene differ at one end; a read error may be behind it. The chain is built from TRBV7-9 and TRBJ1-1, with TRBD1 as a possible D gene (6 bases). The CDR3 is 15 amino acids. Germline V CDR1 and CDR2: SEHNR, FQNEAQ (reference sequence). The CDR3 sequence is CASSHTGSELTGAFF. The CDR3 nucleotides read TGTGCCAGCAGCCATACAGGGTCGGAATTGACTGGAGCTTTCTTT.

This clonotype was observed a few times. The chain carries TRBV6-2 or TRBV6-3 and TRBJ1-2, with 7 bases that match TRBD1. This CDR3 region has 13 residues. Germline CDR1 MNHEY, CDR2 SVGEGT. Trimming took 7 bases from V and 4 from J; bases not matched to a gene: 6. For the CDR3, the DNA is TGTGCCAGCACCAAGGGGGCAATCTATGGCTACACCTTC. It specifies CASTKGAIYGYTF.

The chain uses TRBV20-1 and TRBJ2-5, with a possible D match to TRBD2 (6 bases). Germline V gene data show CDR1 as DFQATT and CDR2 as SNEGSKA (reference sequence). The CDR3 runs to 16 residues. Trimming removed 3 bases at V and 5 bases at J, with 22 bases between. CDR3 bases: TGCAGTGCTAGGGTCTTGTGGACCAGGGAGGCCGAGACCCAGTACTTC. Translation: CSARVLWTREAETQYF.

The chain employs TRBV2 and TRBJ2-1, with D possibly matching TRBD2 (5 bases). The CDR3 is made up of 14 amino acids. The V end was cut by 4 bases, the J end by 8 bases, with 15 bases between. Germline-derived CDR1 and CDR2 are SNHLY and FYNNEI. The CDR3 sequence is CASSVELDRDEQFF. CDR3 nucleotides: TGTGCCAGCAGTGTTGAACTAGATAGGGATGAGCAGTTCTTC.

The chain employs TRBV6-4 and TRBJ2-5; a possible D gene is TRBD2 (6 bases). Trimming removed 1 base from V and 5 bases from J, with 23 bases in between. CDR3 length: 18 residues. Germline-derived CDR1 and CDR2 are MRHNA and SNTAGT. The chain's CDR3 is CASSDLSGGEGRRETQYF. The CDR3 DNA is TGTGCCAGCAGTGACTTGAGCGGAGGGGAAGGGAGACGGGAGACCCAGTACTTC.

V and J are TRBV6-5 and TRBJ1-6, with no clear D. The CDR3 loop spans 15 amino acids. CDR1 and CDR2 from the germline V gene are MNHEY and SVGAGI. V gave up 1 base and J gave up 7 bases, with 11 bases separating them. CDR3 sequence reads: CASSYFRAENSPLHF. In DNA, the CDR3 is TGTGCCAGCAGTTACTTCCGGGCCGAGAATTCACCCCTCCACTTT.

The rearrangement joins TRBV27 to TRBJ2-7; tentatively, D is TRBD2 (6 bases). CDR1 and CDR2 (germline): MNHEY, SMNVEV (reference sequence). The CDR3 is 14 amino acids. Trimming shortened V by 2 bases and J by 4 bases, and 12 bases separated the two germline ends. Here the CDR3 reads CASSLGQTSYEQYF. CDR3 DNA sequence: TGTGCCAGCAGTTTAGGCCAGACTAGTTACGAGCAGTACTTC.

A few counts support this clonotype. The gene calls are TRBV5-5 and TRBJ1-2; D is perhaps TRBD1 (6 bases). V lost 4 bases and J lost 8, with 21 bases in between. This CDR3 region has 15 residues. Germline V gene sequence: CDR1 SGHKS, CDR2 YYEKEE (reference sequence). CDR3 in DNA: TGTGCCAGCAGCGTCGGTCCGGGACCCCAGGGGGGCTACACCTTC. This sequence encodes CASSVGPGPQGGYTF. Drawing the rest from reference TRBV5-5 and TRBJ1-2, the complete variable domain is DAGVTQSPTHLIKTRGQQVTLRCSPISGHKSVSWYQQVLGQGPQFIFQYYEKEERGRGNFPDRFSARQFPNYSSELNVNALLLGDSALYLCASSVGPGPQGGYTFGSGTRLTVV.

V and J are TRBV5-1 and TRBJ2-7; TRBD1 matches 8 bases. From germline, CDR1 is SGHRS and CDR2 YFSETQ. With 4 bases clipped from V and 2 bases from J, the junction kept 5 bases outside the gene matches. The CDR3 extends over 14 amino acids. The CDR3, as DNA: TGCGCCAGCAGCCTACTGGACAGGGCCTACGAGCAGTACTTC. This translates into CASSLLDRAYEQYF.

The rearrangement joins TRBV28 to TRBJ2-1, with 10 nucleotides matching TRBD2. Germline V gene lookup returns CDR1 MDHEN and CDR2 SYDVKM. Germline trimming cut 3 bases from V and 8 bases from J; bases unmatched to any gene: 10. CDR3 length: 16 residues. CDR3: CASSFYLAGVRYEQFF. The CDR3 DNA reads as TGTGCCAGCAGTTTCTATCTAGCGGGAGTTCGCTATGAGCAGTTCTTC.

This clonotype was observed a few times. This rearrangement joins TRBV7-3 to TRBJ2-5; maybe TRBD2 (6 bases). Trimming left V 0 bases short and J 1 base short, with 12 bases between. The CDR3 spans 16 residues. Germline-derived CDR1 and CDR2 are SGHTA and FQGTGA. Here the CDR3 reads CASSLTRLVAQETQYF. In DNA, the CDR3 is TGTGCCAGCAGCTTAACCAGACTAGTGGCCCAAGAGACCCAGTACTTC.

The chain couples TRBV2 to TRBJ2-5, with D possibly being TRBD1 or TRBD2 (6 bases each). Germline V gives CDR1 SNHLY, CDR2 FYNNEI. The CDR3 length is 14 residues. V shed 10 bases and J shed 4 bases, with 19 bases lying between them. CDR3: CAITRGGDRETQYF. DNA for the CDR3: TGTGCCATCACCAGGGGAGGAGACCGAGAGACCCAGTACTTC.